Below, one T cell receptor (beta chain) is given with its context. Antigen: not known. The entry originates in a study of blood T cells in healthy people across ages. A second PCR of about 7 to 11 cycles used a sample-barcoded 5' primer and a J-beta primer mix. TCRdb re-called the 5' RACE reads through MiXCR, storing one row per CDR3 protein. The sample shows around 800,000 distinct CDR3 sequences, 55% to 65% of them seen only once. Deletions cut 3 bases from V and 4 bases from J, with 13 bases between. Looked up from germline, CDR1 is SGDLS and CDR2 is YYNGEE. The CDR3 is made up of 14 amino acids. The study, taken as a whole, reports: Diversity estimated from one million T cells was considered an underestimate.

Sequenced sample: blood. The clonotype comes from a young man in good health. This chain connects TRBV9 to TRBJ1-1, with a weak D call TRBD1 (5 bases). The CDR3 sequence is CASSGPRDSTEAFF. CDR3 coding DNA: TGTGCCAGCAGCGGACCCAGGGATAGCACTGAAGCTTTCTTT.